The 11 T cell receptor beta chains listed next were all sequenced from one sample in a study of PD-1 blockade in classical Hodgkin lymphoma. Relapse after autologous stem cell transplantation occurred in every patient, and brentuximab vedotin exposure varied. Generated by immunoSEQ multiplex PCR, the TCRdb table keeps only in-frame clones and is missing some. The table includes 20,000 to 25,000 clones, approximately 71% detected once. Sample: peripheral blood mononuclear cells (PBMCs), taken at baseline. The receptors come from a human donor with classical Hodgkin lymphoma.

This chain connects TRBV6-5 to TRBJ1-2; 10 bases map to TRBD1. Germline V lookup: CDR1 MNHEY, CDR2 SVGAGI. J gave up 4 bases and V 5 bases, and 4 bases lay outside the gene matches. The CDR3 sequence is 14 residues long. CDR3 nucleotide sequence: TGTGCCAGCAGTCGAGGGGACAGGGGCTATGGCTACACCTTC. This encodes CASSRGDRGYGYTF.

The V and J genes are TRBV21-1 and TRBJ2-7. TRBV21-1 is shown as a pseudogene. CDR3 length: 15 amino acids. The CDR3 loop reads CASSETAEGAYEQYF. As DNA, the CDR3 is TGTGCCAGCAGCGAGACAGCCGAGGGCGCCTACGAGCAGTACTTC.

The rearrangement joins TRBV6-5 to TRBJ1-5; D gene ambiguous. The CDR3 totals 12 residues. Trimming removed 6 bases from V and 5 bases from J, with 8 bases in between. CDR1 and CDR2 from the germline V gene are MNHEY and SVGAGI. CDR3 DNA sequence: TGTGCCAGCAGCGAAATTTATCAGCCCCAGCATTTT. Its translation is CASSEIYQPQHF.

Turning to this clone: The junction does not match germline at one end; this may be a read error. V and J are TRBV25-1 and TRBJ2-2; D is perhaps TRBD1 or TRBD2 (6 bases each). This CDR3 is built from 12 residues. CDR1 MGHDK and CDR2 SYGVNS come from the germline V gene. The CDR3 DNA sequence: TGTGCCAGCAGTGCGGCCGGGGGCTTCTTGCTTTTT. Amino acid sequence: CASSAAGGFLLF.

The chain couples TRBV7-9 to TRBJ2-1; D might be TRBD1 (5 bases). The length of the CDR3 is 18 residues. CDR1 and CDR2 from the germline V gene are SEHNR and FQNEAQ (reference sequence). V dropped 1 base and J dropped 4 bases, with 20 bases sitting between them. The CDR3 nucleotides read TGTGCCAGCAGCTTAGTCCCCAGGGAAGGTGACCTTTACAATGAGCAGTTCTTC. It translates to CASSLVPREGDLYNEQFF.

This clone was picked up a small number of times. V gene TRBV19 combines with J gene TRBJ1-4; D is undetermined. This CDR3 spans 15 amino acids. Between the trimmed V and J ends, which lost 6 bases and 0 bases, there was a span of 11 bases. Per the germline V gene, CDR1 is LNHDA and CDR2 is SQIVND (reference sequence). CDR3 residues: CASRRTAATNEKLFF. The CDR3 nucleotides read TGTGCCAGTAGGAGGACGGCTGCAACTAATGAAAAACTGTTTTTT.

This clone ranks as medium-sized. The CDR3, as DNA: TGTGCCAGCAGACCTGGGAGCGCCCGGGCCTACGAGCAGTACTTC. Encoded protein: CASRPGSARAYEQYF. The rearrangement uses TRBV11-2 and TRBJ2-7, with D maybe TRBD2 (5 bases). The CDR3 runs to 15 residues. With 6 bases removed from V and 2 bases from J, the gap between germline ends came to 17 bases. Per the germline V gene, CDR1 is SGHAT and CDR2 is FQNNGV.

Notes on this clone: Other DNA sequences in the sample encode the same CDR3. The chain is built from TRBV5-1 and TRBJ1-2; 9 nucleotides match TRBD1. Losses at the gene ends were 4 bases for V and 7 bases for J; bases not matched to a gene: 5. This CDR3 comprises 13 residues. From germline, CDR1 is SGHRS and CDR2 YFSETQ. The CDR3 DNA reads TGCGCCAGCAGCCCGGGACAGGGCAGTGGCTACACCTTC. Translation: CASSPGQGSGYTF. The variable domain in full, completed from reference TRBV5-1 and TRBJ1-2, reads KAGVTQTPRYLIKTRGQQVTLSCSPISGHRSVSWYQQTPGQGLQFLFEYFSETQRNKGNFPGRFSGRQFSNSRSEMNVSTLELGDSALYLCASSPGQGSGYTFGSGTRLTVV.

This clone came up a few times. J is TRBJ2-3 and V is TRBV5-1; 8 nucleotides agree with TRBD1. The CDR3 has 17 amino acids. V lost 4 bases to trimming and J lost 1 base; unmatched junction nucleotides: 11. Germline-derived CDR1 and CDR2 are SGHRS and YFSETQ. CDR3 sequence reads: CASSPPPGGEGTDTQYF. CDR3 coding DNA: TGCGCCAGCAGCCCCCCCCCAGGGGGCGAGGGCACAGATACGCAGTATTTT.

The chain links TRBV7-6 to TRBJ2-7; no clear D gene. Germline V gives CDR1 SGHVS, CDR2 FNYEAQ. The CDR3 is 14 amino acids. Trimming pared 5 bases from V and 0 bases from J, leaving 11 bases between. The CDR3 loop reads CASSPLVSSYEQYF. The CDR3 nucleotides are TGTGCCAGCAGCCCTCTGGTCAGCTCCTACGAGCAGTACTTC. Looking up the rest from reference TRBV7-6 and TRBJ2-7 gives the full variable domain: GAGVSQSPRYKVTKRGQDVALRCDPISGHVSLYWYRQALGQGPEFLTYFNYEAQQDKSGLPNDRFSAERPEGSISTLTIQRTEQRDSAMYRCASSPLVSSYEQYFGPGTRLTVT.

The gene calls are TRBV27 and TRBJ1-5; D is undetermined. The germline V gene has CDR1 MNHEY and CDR2 SMNVEV (reference sequence). The CDR3 consists of 13 residues. V was shortened by 1 base and J by 7 bases, with 8 bases between the two germline ends. The CDR3 reads CASSLWVRQPQHF. The CDR3 DNA sequence: TGTGCCAGCAGTTTATGGGTGCGGCAGCCCCAGCATTTT.